The 28 T cell receptor beta chains below were found in one sample sequenced in a study of beta chain features in type 1 diabetes. Expressed TCRB transcripts got sequenced, as all isolated RNA was reverse transcribed. Assay used: immunoSEQ multiplex PCR; TCRdb lists only in-frame clones, some missing. Among over 150,000 clones listed, roughly 8% were seen once. Sequencing was performed on central memory CD4+ T cells from blood. The receptors were gathered from a man aged 18 to 29 in good health.

This chain links TRBV5-1 with TRBJ1-3, with 9 bases matching TRBD1. The CDR3 sequence is 16 residues long. The germline gives CDR1 SGHRS, CDR2 YFSETQ. The trim removed 4 bases at V and 3 bases at J, leaving 8 bases unmatched. The CDR3 here is CASSPQGQGFGNTIYF. The CDR3 bases are TGCGCCAGCAGCCCACAGGGACAGGGATTTGGAAACACCATATATTTT.

This clone was counted between two and nine times. The rearrangement joins TRBV10-3 to TRBJ1-2; D is unclear. The CDR3 covers 13 residues. Germline loops: CDR1 ENHRY, CDR2 SYGVKD. The V end lost 4 bases, the J end lost 6 bases, and 12 bases lay between the germline ends. Here the CDR3 reads CAISAEVYDGYTF. The CDR3 DNA follows: TGTGCCATCAGTGCTGAGGTCTATGATGGCTACACCTTC.

This clone has a handful of counts. For the CDR3, the DNA is TGCGCCAGCAGCTTGGCAGCGACAGGGACCTACGAGCAGTACTTC. It specifies CASSLAATGTYEQYF. This chain connects TRBV5-1 to TRBJ2-7, with TRBD1 identical over 7 bases. There are 15 residues in the CDR3. Germline trimming cut 0 bases from V and 2 bases from J; bases unmatched to any gene: 5. Per germline, CDR1 SGHRS and CDR2 YFSETQ.

A note on this clone: A read error may account for a junction end that differs from germline. The chain recombines TRBV29-1 with TRBJ2-1; D is possibly TRBD2 (5 bases). The CDR3 is 14 residues long. CDR1 and CDR2 from the germline V gene are SQVTM and ANQGSEA. The CDR3 is CSVETLGSFNEQFF. CDR3 nucleotide sequence: TGCAGCGTTGAGACACTAGGCTCCTTCAATGAGCAGTTCTTC.

The V gene is TRBV30, the J gene TRBJ2-7; TRBD2 matches 11 bases. With 1 base clipped from V and 3 bases from J, the junction kept 5 bases outside the gene matches. Looked up from germline, CDR1 is GTSNPN and CDR2 is SVGIG (reference sequence). The CDR3 has 15 residues. The CDR3 region is CAWSGVTSGSYEQYF. The CDR3 region has the DNA TGTGCCTGGAGTGGGGTAACTAGCGGGAGCTACGAGCAGTACTTC.

The rearrangement uses TRBV6-1 and TRBJ2-6, with TRBD2 as a possible D gene (7 bases). In germline, CDR1 is MNHNS, CDR2 SASEGT. With 2 bases removed from V and 5 bases from J, the gap between germline ends came to 19 bases. The CDR3 consists of 18 residues. CDR3: CASSEPGGRGNRANVLTF. CDR3 coding DNA: TGTGCCAGCAGTGAACCGGGTGGGAGGGGGAATAGGGCCAACGTCCTGACTTTC.

This clone was recorded a few times. The CDR3 sequence: CASSFSGLAGVSSYNEQFF. The CDR3 DNA sequence: TGTGCCAGCAGCTTCTCGGGACTAGCGGGAGTGAGCTCCTACAATGAGCAGTTCTTC. The chain recombines TRBV7-9 with TRBJ2-1, with TRBD2 identical over 14 bases. CDR3 length equals 19 residues. V was pared by 3 bases and J by 0 bases, with 7 bases of the junction left unmatched. Germline V CDR1 and CDR2: SEHNR, FQNEAQ (reference sequence).

The table lists this clone with a few counts. The chain joins TRBV30 to TRBJ2-3, with D maybe TRBD2 (6 bases). Germline V gene lookup returns CDR1 GTSNPN and CDR2 SVGIG (reference sequence). CDR3 length: 14 amino acids. V dropped 1 base and J dropped 5 bases, with 13 bases sitting between them. CDR3 coding DNA: TGTGCCTGGAGTGGCTCGTCCGGGGGAGATACGCAGTATTTT. The encoded protein is CAWSGSSGGDTQYF.

The CDR3 DNA reads as TGTGCCAGCAATAGACTAGCGGCGAACACCGGGGAGCTGTTTTTT. As protein: CASNRLAANTGELFF. The genes are TRBV6-5 and TRBJ2-2; TRBD2 aligns across 9 bases. The junction had 3 bases not matched to a gene; V was cut back by 7 bases and J by 0 bases. This CDR3 has 15 residues. From germline, CDR1 is MNHEY and CDR2 SVGAGI.

The rearrangement joins TRBV6-5 to TRBJ2-7, with TRBD2 identical over 7 bases. The V segment lost 0 bases and the J segment 2 bases; nucleotides outside the gene matches: 4. Germline-derived CDR1 and CDR2 are MNHEY and SVGAGI. This CDR3 contains 15 residues. The CDR3 protein is CASSYSPSGTYEQYF. CDR3 nucleotides: TGTGCCAGCAGTTACTCTCCTAGCGGAACCTACGAGCAGTACTTC.

This clone was seen at least ten times. The gene calls are TRBV11-2 and TRBJ1-6; 10 nucleotides line up with TRBD1. The trim removed 4 bases at V and 10 bases at J, leaving 7 bases unmatched. Germline loops: CDR1 SGHAT, CDR2 FQNNGV. The CDR3 has 15 residues. The CDR3 is CASSSAGTGASPLHF. In nucleotides, the CDR3 is TGTGCCAGCAGCTCAGCCGGGACAGGGGCCTCACCCCTCCACTTT.

This clone was seen more than once but under ten times. The chain combines TRBV6-6 with TRBJ1-5; the D is unclear. The V and J ends lost 6 bases and 0 bases respectively, with 6 bases between them. Germline loops: CDR1 MNHNY, CDR2 SVGAGI (reference sequence). This CDR3 contains 13 residues. The CDR3 DNA follows: TGTGCCAGCAGCCTAAGTAGCAATCAGCCCCAGCATTTT. It is translated as CASSLSSNQPQHF.

This clone was observed a handful of times. The V gene is TRBV9, the J gene TRBJ2-3; 9 positions match TRBD2. The CDR3 covers 17 residues. The germline CDR1 and CDR2 sequences are SGDLS and YYNGEE. With V trimmed by 4 bases and J by 4 bases, 13 bases remained unmatched. The CDR3 is CASSSTRSSGVSDTQYF. Written as DNA, the CDR3 is TGTGCCAGCAGCTCCACCCGATCTAGCGGGGTATCAGATACGCAGTATTTT.

This clone was picked up a small number of times. The chain combines TRBV7-3 with TRBJ2-2, with 12 bases identical to TRBD2. CDR1 and CDR2 (germline): SGHTA, FQGTGA. The CDR3 covers 17 residues. V shed 6 bases and J 5 bases; nucleotides not matched to a gene: 10. CDR3 amino acids: CASRPLAGGQPTGELFF. The CDR3 DNA sequence: TGTGCCAGCAGACCCCTAGCGGGAGGGCAACCAACCGGGGAGCTGTTTTTT.

This clone was picked up many times. The chain carries TRBV29-1 and TRBJ2-3; the match to TRBD2 covers 13 bases. In germline, CDR1 is SQVTM, CDR2 ANQGSEA. The CDR3 sequence is 14 residues long. V lost 3 bases and J lost 5; bases outside the gene matches: 2. The CDR3 loop is CSVEGLAGRDTQYF. In DNA, the CDR3 is TGCAGCGTTGAGGGACTAGCGGGGCGAGATACGCAGTATTTT.

This clone was seen more than once but under ten times. The chain carries TRBV2 and TRBJ1-1; 8 bases are a match to TRBD1. The CDR3 is 14 amino acids. The trim removed 4 bases at V and 1 base at J, leaving 2 bases unmatched. Germline V gives CDR1 SNHLY, CDR2 FYNNEI. The CDR3 region has the DNA TGTGCCAGCAGTGCCGGACAGGGGAACACTGAAGCTTTCTTT. The encoded protein is CASSAGQGNTEAFF.

This clone was counted only a few times. The chain links TRBV4-3 to TRBJ1-4; D is unresolved. The CDR3 has 15 residues. Germline-derived CDR1 and CDR2 are LGHNA and YSLEER. The V gene lost 0 bases and the J gene lost 10 bases, with 15 bases spanning the gap. CDR3 DNA: TGCGCCAGCAGCCAAGACGGGAACGGGGTACCAAAACTGTTTTTT. Amino acid sequence: CASSQDGNGVPKLFF.

This clone has only a few counts. The chain combines TRBV11-2 with TRBJ2-4, with D unclear. Germline CDR1 SGHAT, CDR2 FQNNGV. The V end lost 5 bases, the J end lost 3 bases, and 8 bases lay between the germline ends. The CDR3 contains 13 residues. In DNA, the CDR3 is TGTGCCAGCAGCCCCGGGTTCAAAAACATTCAGTACTTC. Translated: CASSPGFKNIQYF. Using reference TRBV11-2 and TRBJ2-4 for the parts outside the CDR3, the full variable domain is EAGVAQSPRYKIIEKRQSVAFWCNPISGHATLYWYQQILGQGPKLLIQFQNNGVVDDSQLPKDRFSAERLKGVDSTLKIQPAKLEDSAVYLCASSPGFKNIQYFGAGTRLSVL.

This clone was seen a few times. The chain carries TRBV6-5 and TRBJ2-6; D not certain. The CDR3 sequence is 13 residues long. Germline-derived CDR1 and CDR2 are MNHEY and SVGAGI. Trimming cost V 4 bases and J 2 bases, with 3 bases left between them. The CDR3 is CASSSAGANVLTF. CDR3 sequence (DNA): TGTGCCAGCAGTTCGGCTGGGGCCAACGTCCTGACTTTC.

The table lists this clone with a few counts. The CDR3 sequence: CASSHRDRGLYEQYF. CDR3 bases: TGTGCCAGCAGCCACCGGGACAGGGGGCTCTACGAGCAGTACTTC. The chain couples TRBV7-2 to TRBJ2-7, with 12 bases lining up with TRBD1. With 5 bases clipped from V and 3 bases from J, the junction kept 5 bases outside the gene matches. CDR3 length equals 15 residues. The germline V gene encodes CDR1 SGHTA and CDR2 FQGNSA.

This chain uses TRBV5-4 with TRBJ2-5; a possible D gene is TRBD1 (5 bases). Germline CDR1 and CDR2: SGHNT and YYREEE (reference sequence). V gave up 1 base and J gave up 4 bases, with 8 bases separating them. CDR3 size: 13 residues. CDR3 region: CASSLRGRETQYF. CDR3 nucleotides: TGTGCCAGCAGCTTGAGGGGTAGAGAGACCCAGTACTTC. Full variable domain (missing parts from reference TRBV5-4 and TRBJ2-5): ETGVTQSPTHLIKTRGQQVTLRCSSQSGHNTVSWYQQALGQGPQFIFQYYREEENGRGNFPPRFSGLQFPNYSSELNVNALELDDSALYLCASSLRGRETQYFGPGTRLLVL.

This rearrangement joins TRBV7-6 to TRBJ1-5; unclear D gene. This CDR3 contains 13 residues. The germline V gene encodes CDR1 SGHVS and CDR2 FNYEAQ. V was trimmed by 3 bases and J by 5 bases, leaving 8 bases between them. The CDR3 is CASSLGGDQPQHF. CDR3 nucleotides: TGTGCCAGCAGCTTGGGCGGGGATCAGCCCCAGCATTTT.

This clone was observed many times. The chain combines TRBV7-8 with TRBJ2-1; TRBD2 aligns across 12 bases. Germline CDR1 reads SGHVS; CDR2 reads FQNEAQ. The CDR3 has 14 residues. V trimming: 6 bases; J trimming: 8 bases; junction bases outside the gene matches: 5. As DNA, the CDR3 is TGTGCCAGCAGGACGACTAGCGGGAGCGATGAGCAGTTCTTC. Translated: CASRTTSGSDEQFF.

The table lists this clone with a few counts. CDR3 region: CASSPTSGNTGELFF. The CDR3 nucleotides read TGTGCCAGCTCACCGACTAGCGGTAACACCGGGGAGCTGTTTTTT. The chain is built from TRBV18 and TRBJ2-2; 9 positions agree with TRBD2. Looked up from germline, CDR1 is KGHSH and CDR2 is LQKENI. CDR3 size: 15 residues. Unmatched junction bases numbered 1, after V lost 3 bases and J lost 2 bases.

The table lists this clone with a few counts. The chain recombines TRBV5-1 with TRBJ1-2; 8 bases are a match to TRBD1. V was clipped by 5 bases and J by 8 bases; unmatched bases: 17. The CDR3 contains 16 residues. From germline, CDR1 is SGHRS and CDR2 YFSETQ. The CDR3 DNA follows: TGCGCCAGCAGACACACTGGACAGGGAGCTTATTCCGGCTACACCTTC. This encodes CASRHTGQGAYSGYTF.

This clone showed up just a few times. The chain uses TRBV5-6 and TRBJ2-5, with D possibly TRBD2 on 6 matching bases. Germline V gives CDR1 SGHDT, CDR2 YYEEEE. V shed 1 base and J shed 5 bases, with 12 bases lying between them. There are 14 residues in the CDR3. The CDR3 here is CASSLTGVEETQYF. CDR3 sequence (DNA): TGTGCCAGCAGCTTGACGGGGGTGGAGGAGACCCAGTACTTC.

V and J are TRBV18 and TRBJ2-7; tentatively, D is TRBD2 (5 bases). This CDR3 is built from 14 residues. The V gene's germline CDR1 is KGHSH and CDR2 LQKENI. The V end was cut by 1 base, the J end by 5 bases, with 12 bases between. CDR3 in amino acids: CASSPLPTGNEQYF. The DNA of the CDR3 is TGTGCCAGCTCACCACTCCCTACGGGAAACGAGCAGTACTTC.

In its sample, this clone was seen a few times. The same CDR3 can be traced to other DNA sequences in this sample. This sequence joins TRBV28 and TRBJ1-4; TRBD1 matches at 8 bases. Looked up from germline, CDR1 is MDHEN and CDR2 is SYDVKM. The CDR3 contains 14 residues. The ends lost 6 bases at V and 8 bases at J; junction bases unmatched: 8. CDR3 nucleotide sequence: TGTGCCAGCAGCTTGACAGGGGCCGGGGAAAAACTGTTTTTT. Its translation: CASSLTGAGEKLFF.